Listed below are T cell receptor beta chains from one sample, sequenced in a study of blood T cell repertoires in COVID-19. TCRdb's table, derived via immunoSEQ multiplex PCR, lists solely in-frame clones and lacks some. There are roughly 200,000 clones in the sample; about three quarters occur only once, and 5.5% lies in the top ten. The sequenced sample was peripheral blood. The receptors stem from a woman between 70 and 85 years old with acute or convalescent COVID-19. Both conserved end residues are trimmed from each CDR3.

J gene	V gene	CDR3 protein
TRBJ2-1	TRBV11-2	ASSWARDIYSYNEQF
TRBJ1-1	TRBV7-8	ASSSQENTEAF
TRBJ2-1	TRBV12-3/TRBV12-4	ATSGRWGNEQF
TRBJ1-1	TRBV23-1	ASSQCRGLTEAF
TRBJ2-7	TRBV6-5	ASSSYRDHEQY
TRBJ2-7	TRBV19	ASSLGGGLSYEQY
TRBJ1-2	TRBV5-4	ASSFPSTGFYGYT
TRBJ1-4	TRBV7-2	ASSPYVGVLLF
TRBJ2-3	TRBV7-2	ASSLEGANRDTQY
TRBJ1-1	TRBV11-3	ASSLDGNTEAF
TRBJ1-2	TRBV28	ASSVSSGYT
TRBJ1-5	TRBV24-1	ATSDHRAGNQPQH
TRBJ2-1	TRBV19	ASSIPGTSVFEQF
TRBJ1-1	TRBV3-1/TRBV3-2	ASSQDRGNTEAF
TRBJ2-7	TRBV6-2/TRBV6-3	ASSYSGRGGEQY
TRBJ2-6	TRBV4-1	ASSPRTSHGANVLT
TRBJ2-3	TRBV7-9	ASSWGAGRTDTQY
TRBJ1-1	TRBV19	ASSRPGTGNTEAF
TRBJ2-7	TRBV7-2	ASSLATYQQY
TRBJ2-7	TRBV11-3	ASSQQGSGEQY
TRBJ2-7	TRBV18	ASSRTTGGMGEQY
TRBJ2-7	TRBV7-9	ASGRGRAGDTNEQY
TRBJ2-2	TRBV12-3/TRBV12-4	ASRTGFTGELF
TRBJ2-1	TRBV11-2	ASSRADYSYNEQF
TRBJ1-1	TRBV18	ASSQDRDTEAF
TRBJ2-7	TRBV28	ASSSTTYEQY
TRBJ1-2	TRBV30	AWSVEGARGGYT
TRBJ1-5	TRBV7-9	ASSLDTGDQPQH
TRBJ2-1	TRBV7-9	ASSGGAPGLAGSSSYNEQF
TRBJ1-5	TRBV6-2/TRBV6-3	ASSYSIPDNQPQH
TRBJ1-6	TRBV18	ASSTGQGVSPLH
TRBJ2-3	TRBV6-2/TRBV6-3	ASSYSGQAHTDTQY
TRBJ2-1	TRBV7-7	ASSLDSQGKQI
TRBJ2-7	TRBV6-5	ASALAGIYEQY
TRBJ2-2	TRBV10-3	AIRKDTLNTGELF
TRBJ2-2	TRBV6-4	ASSDQAYTGELF
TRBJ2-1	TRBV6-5	ASSYSWGRNDEQF
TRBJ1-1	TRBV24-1	ATSGGARAEAF
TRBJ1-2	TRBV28	ASSSQGPGYGYT
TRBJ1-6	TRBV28	ASSLDKTYNSPLH
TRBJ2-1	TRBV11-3	ASSSRLAPYNEQF